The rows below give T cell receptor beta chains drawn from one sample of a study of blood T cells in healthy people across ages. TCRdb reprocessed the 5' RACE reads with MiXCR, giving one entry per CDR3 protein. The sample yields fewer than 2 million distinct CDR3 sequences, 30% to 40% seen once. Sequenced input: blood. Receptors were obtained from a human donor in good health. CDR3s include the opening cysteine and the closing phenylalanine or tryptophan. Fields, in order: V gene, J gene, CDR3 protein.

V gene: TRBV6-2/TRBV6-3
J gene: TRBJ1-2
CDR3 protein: CASCGQEDYGYTF

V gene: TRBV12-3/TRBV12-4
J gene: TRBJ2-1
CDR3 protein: CASSLYGTGVDEQFF

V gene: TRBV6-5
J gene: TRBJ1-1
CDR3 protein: CASSSGTGGLPMNTEAFF

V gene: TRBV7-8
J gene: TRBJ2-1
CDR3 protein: CASRYSGGYNEQFF

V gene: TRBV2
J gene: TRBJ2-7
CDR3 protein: CASTFEYEQYF

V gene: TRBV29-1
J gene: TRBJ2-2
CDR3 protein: CSVGAELNTGELFF

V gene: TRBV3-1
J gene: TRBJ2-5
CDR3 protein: CASSPRTSGGQETQYF

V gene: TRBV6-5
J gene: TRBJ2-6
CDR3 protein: CASSLVRGISGANVLTF

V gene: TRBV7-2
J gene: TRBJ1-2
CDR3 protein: CASSPSLGGRNGYTF

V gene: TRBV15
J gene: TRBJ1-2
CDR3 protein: CATSKEGQGPRYGYTF

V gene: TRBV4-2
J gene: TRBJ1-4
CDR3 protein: CASSRYQGQDNEKLFF

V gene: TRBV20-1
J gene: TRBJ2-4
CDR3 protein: CSASGTTKNIQYF

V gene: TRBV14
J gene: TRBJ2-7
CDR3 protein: CASSQVGGPYEQYF

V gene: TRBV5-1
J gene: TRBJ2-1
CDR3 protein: CASSLETGDNEQFF

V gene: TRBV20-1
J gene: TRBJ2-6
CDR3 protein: CSAPVDLMWDSGANVLTF

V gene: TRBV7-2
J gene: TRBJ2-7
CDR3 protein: CASSLPLGEQYF

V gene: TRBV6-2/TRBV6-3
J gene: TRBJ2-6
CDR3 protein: CASTRTSFSGATVLTF

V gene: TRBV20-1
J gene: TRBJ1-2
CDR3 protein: CSALAMGAGYGYTF

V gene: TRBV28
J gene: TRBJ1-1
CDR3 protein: CASSSGVIEAFF

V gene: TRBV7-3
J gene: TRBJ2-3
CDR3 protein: CASSLERDTDTQYF

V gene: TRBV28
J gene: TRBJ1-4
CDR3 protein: CASRRNEKLFF

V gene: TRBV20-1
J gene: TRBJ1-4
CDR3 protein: CSAPGRVGEKLFF

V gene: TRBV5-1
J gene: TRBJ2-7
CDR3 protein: CASSSAGGYYEQYF

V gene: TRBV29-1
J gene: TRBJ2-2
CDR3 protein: CSVGVGFGRPDTGELFF

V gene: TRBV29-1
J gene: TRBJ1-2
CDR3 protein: CSVESFRDRIEANYGYTF

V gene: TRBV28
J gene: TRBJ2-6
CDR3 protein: CASKRAGHSEGANVLTF

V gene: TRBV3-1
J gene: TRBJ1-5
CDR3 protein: CASSQGSRDQPQHF

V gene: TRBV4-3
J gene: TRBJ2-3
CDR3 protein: CASSPFPLPSGGYTDTQYF

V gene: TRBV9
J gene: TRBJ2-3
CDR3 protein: CASSAGTSGGDTQYF

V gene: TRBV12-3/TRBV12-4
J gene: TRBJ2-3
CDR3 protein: CASSHHGTAGADAQYF

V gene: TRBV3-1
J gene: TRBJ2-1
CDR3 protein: CASSPQVGGDLDEQFF

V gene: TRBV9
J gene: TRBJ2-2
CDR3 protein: CASNRFGTGELFF

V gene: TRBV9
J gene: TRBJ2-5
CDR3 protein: CASSASGGLVETQYF

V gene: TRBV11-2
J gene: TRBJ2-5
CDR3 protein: CASSFGLASQETQYF

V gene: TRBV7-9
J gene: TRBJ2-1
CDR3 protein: CASRFGGSNEQFF

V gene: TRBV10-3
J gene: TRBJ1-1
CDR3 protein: CATSGTGDTEAFF

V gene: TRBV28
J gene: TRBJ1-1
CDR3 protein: CASSIPEGHVALNTEAFF

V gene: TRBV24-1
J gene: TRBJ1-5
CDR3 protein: CATSDWGTPSAGNQPQHF

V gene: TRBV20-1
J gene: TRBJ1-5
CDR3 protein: CSASLGAGDQPQHF

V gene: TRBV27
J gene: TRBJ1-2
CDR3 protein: CASSLWGRDGYTF

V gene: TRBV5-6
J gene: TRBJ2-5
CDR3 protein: CASSLYPGAGETQYF

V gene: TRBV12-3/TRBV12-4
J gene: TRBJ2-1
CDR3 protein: CASNSDQGALINEQFF

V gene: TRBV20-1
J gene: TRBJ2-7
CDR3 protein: CGARGIRDRGPYEQYF

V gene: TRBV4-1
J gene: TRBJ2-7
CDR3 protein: CASSQVAAEETRYF

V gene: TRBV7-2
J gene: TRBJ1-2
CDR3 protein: CASSLLGRGGGYTF

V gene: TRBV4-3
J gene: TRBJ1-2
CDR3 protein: CASSLEQRSYGYTF

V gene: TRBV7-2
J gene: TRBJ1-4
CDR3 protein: CASSRASGVNEKLFF

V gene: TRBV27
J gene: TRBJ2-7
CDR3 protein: CASRAGLTSSYEQYF